The 8 T cell receptor beta chains presented below share a single source sample, sequenced in a study of cytomegalovirus exposure and HLA in healthy donors. The primer mix had 60 Vbeta and 13 Jbeta primers. Clones were read by immunoSEQ multiplex PCR, and TCRdb kept only the in-frame ones, dropping some. The sample has some 110,000 clones; the top ten hold around 6.5%. Input material: PBMCs. These receptors all stem from a middle-aged man in good health and CMV-seropositive.

The V call is TRBV29-1, the J call TRBJ2-5, with 7 bases identical to TRBD2. Losses at the gene ends were 4 bases for V and 0 bases for J; bases not matched to a gene: 20. The CDR3 runs 19 residues. The germline V gene has CDR1 SQVTM and CDR2 ANQGSEA. The CDR3 nucleotides read TGCAGCGTTGTATCTGCTAGAGCGGGGCATATAAAGGACCAAGAGACCCAGTACTTC. This sequence encodes CSVVSARAGHIKDQETQYF.

The gene calls are TRBV19 and TRBJ1-3, with D unclear. The germline V and J ends were trimmed by 3 bases and 0 bases, with 6 bases remaining between them. The CDR3 consists of 14 residues. CDR1 LNHDA and CDR2 SQIVND come from the germline V gene (reference sequence). This CDR3 is CASSIPSSGNTIYF. CDR3 nucleotide sequence: TGTGCCAGTAGTATTCCCAGCTCTGGAAACACCATATATTTT.

CDR3 protein: CASVTGAYSNQPQHF. As DNA, the CDR3 is TGTGCCAGCGTGACAGGAGCTTATAGCAATCAGCCCCAGCATTTT. The chain couples TRBV19 to TRBJ1-5, with a weak D call TRBD1 (6 bases). V was shortened by 9 bases and J by 0 bases, with 15 bases between the two germline ends. Germline CDR1 and CDR2: LNHDA and SQIVND (reference sequence). The CDR3 is 15 amino acids.

This chain links TRBV4-3 with TRBJ2-2, with D tentatively TRBD1 (6 bases). This CDR3 is 17 amino acids long. V was clipped by 0 bases and J by 3 bases, with 14 bases between them. Germline values: CDR1 LGHNA, CDR2 YSLEER. DNA for the CDR3: TGCGCCAGCAGCCAAGATCGGTGGGGGCAGGACACCGGGGAGCTGTTTTTT. Its protein product is CASSQDRWGQDTGELFF.

The chain recombines TRBV2 with TRBJ2-3; the D gene is possibly TRBD2 (6 bases). Germline lookup yields CDR1 SNHLY and CDR2 FYNNEI. Trimming cost V 7 bases and J 3 bases, with 17 bases left between them. The CDR3 is made up of 15 amino acids. DNA for the CDR3: TGTGCCAGCATGGCGGGGAATGGGTTAACAGATACGCAGTATTTT. Its protein product is CASMAGNGLTDTQYF.

This sequence joins TRBV5-1 and TRBJ2-3, with 9 nucleotides matching TRBD2. CDR1 SGHRS and CDR2 YFSETQ come from the germline V gene. The J segment lost 2 bases and the V segment lost 4 bases, leaving 2 bases of the junction unmatched. This CDR3 is 14 amino acids long. The CDR3: CASSGLAITDTQYF. The CDR3 DNA reads TGCGCCAGCAGCGGACTAGCGATCACAGATACGCAGTATTTT. The full variable domain, completed using reference TRBV5-1 and TRBJ2-3, is KAGVTQTPRYLIKTRGQQVTLSCSPISGHRSVSWYQQTPGQGLQFLFEYFSETQRNKGNFPGRFSGRQFSNSRSEMNVSTLELGDSALYLCASSGLAITDTQYFGPGTRLTVL.

The chain has TRBV6-1 and TRBJ2-6; D is uncertain. CDR1 and CDR2 from the germline V gene are MNHNS and SASEGT. V gave up 1 base and J gave up 0 bases, with 10 bases separating them. This CDR3 comprises 17 residues. The CDR3 DNA reads as TGTGCCAGCAGTGAAGAAAGAGGCCCCTCTGGGGCCAACGTCCTGACTTTC. Its translation is CASSEERGPSGANVLTF.

In DNA form, the CDR3 reads TGCAGCGTTGAACTAGAGCCCGATGGCTACACCTTC. Protein product: CSVELEPDGYTF. The chain couples TRBV29-1 to TRBJ1-2; no clear D gene. The CDR3 spans 12 residues. The V gene's germline CDR1 is SQVTM and CDR2 ANQGSEA. V was cut by 2 bases and J by 6 bases, with 10 bases left in between.